The 4 T cell receptor beta chains below all came from one sample that was sequenced in a study of regulatory T cells in long-lasting Graves disease. Time point of the sample: newly diagnosed GD, antithyroid drugs for less than 3 months. RNA isolated from PBMCs was used to make the TCR library. iRepertoire HTBI primers and Arm-PCR of CDR3 regions built TCR beta libraries. TCRdb processed the multiplex PCR reads anew with MiXCR; each CDR3 protein has one entry. The sample lists roughly 260,000 distinct CDR3 sequences; 18% were seen once. These same data were also listed under a study on T cells in Graves' hyperthyroidism and ophthalmopathy.

The specimen was peripheral blood mononuclear cells (PBMCs), collected at new diagnosis, from a patient treated with antithyroid drugs. The receptors were gathered from a woman aged 25 to 39 with Graves disease.

The sample holds one count of this clonotype. Since a far larger clone is one base different, this is likely a read error. Since no conserved phenylalanine or tryptophan closes the CDR3, a read error is the likely cause. V and J are TRBV5-4 and TRBJ1-2; D not certain. With 4 bases removed from V and 0 bases from J, the gap between germline ends came to 16 bases. Per the germline V gene, CDR1 is SGHNT and CDR2 is YYREEE (reference sequence). This CDR3 has 16 residues. The CDR3 reads CASSRKYSKANYGYTL. DNA of the CDR3: TGTGCCAGCAGCCGAAAGTATAGCAAGGCTAACTATGGCTACACCCTC.

J is TRBJ2-1 and V is TRBV29-1; 10 nucleotides agree with TRBD1. The CDR3 has 16 residues. Losses at the gene ends were 4 bases for V and 0 bases for J; bases not matched to a gene: 6. Germline V gene data show CDR1 as SQVTM and CDR2 as ANQGSEA. The CDR3 loop is CSVVGQGTSSYNEQFF. CDR3 nucleotide sequence: TGCAGCGTTGTGGGACAGGGGACGAGCTCCTACAATGAGCAGTTCTTC.

This clonotype occurred many times. This chain uses TRBV10-3 with TRBJ2-1; possible D gene TRBD2, 5 bases. There are 16 residues in the CDR3. Germline V gene sequence: CDR1 ENHRY, CDR2 SYGVKD. V was clipped by 0 bases and J by 5 bases, with 14 bases between them. CDR3 amino acids: CAISESFTGIHNEQFF. CDR3 nucleotides: TGTGCCATCAGTGAGTCTTTTACCGGGATCCACAATGAGCAGTTCTTC.

This clonotype was found many times. The J gene is TRBJ1-1, the V gene TRBV25-1; 10 positions match TRBD1. Germline V gene sequence: CDR1 MGHDK, CDR2 SYGVNS. This CDR3 is built from 15 residues. Trimming removed 8 bases from V and 6 bases from J; junction bases left unmatched: 12. CDR3 sequence reads: CASARQGARSAEAFF. The CDR3 DNA reads as TGTGCCAGCGCCCGACAGGGGGCCCGGTCGGCTGAAGCTTTCTTT.